The next 21 T cell receptor beta chains were all read from a single sample in a study of T cells in Graves' hyperthyroidism and ophthalmopathy. Amplified regions were TCR beta CDR3 sequences from RNA transcripts. TCR CDR3 underwent first-round RT-PCR with the HTBI primer set. TCRdb re-called the multiplex PCR reads through MiXCR, storing one row per CDR3 protein. The sample has nearly 750,000 distinct CDR3 sequences; around a third are singletons. The specimen was blood. These receptors originate from a woman in her 40s with Graves' hyperthyroidism.

This clonotype was counted at least ten times. V is TRBV2 and J is TRBJ1-3; 7 bases map to TRBD1. The CDR3 spans 14 residues. Germline V lookup: CDR1 SNHLY, CDR2 FYNNEI. V gave up 9 bases and J gave up 7 bases; unmatched junction bases: 12. CDR3 protein: CARRQGPAGNTIYF. The CDR3 DNA reads TGTGCCAGAAGACAGGGCCCAGCGGGGAACACCATATATTTT.

This clonotype was observed at least ten times. The genes are TRBV10-3 and TRBJ2-2; D not resolved. This CDR3 is 13 amino acids long. The germline V gene encodes CDR1 ENHRY and CDR2 SYGVKD. V lost 2 bases to trimming and J lost 7 bases, with 8 bases between them. The CDR3 protein is CAISEAGLGELFF. CDR3 coding DNA: TGTGCCATCAGTGAGGCTGGGCTCGGGGAGCTGTTTTTT.

There are many counts of this clonotype. The chain joins TRBV2 to TRBJ1-3; 7 bases fit TRBD1. This CDR3 has 14 amino acids. The V gene end was trimmed by 7 bases and the J gene end by 3 bases; junction bases not matched to a gene: 6. Germline CDR1 and CDR2: SNHLY and FYNNEI. CDR3: CASIQDRLGNTIYF. As DNA, the CDR3 is TGTGCCAGCATCCAGGACAGGCTTGGAAACACCATATATTTT.

A few counts support this clonotype. The rearrangement links TRBV6-5 to TRBJ2-2, with unresolved D. Germline CDR1 reads MNHEY; CDR2 reads SVGAGI. The length of the CDR3 is 13 residues. The V and J ends lost 6 bases and 7 bases respectively, with 12 bases between them. The CDR3 DNA reads TGTGCCAGCAGGGTTATTGGAAACGGGGAGCTGTTTTTT. It translates to CASRVIGNGELFF.

This chain uses TRBV7-9 with TRBJ1-1; D unresolved. The CDR3 runs to 14 residues. The V gene's germline CDR1 is SEHNR and CDR2 FQNEAQ (reference sequence). V lost 6 bases, J lost 4 bases, and 15 bases lay in between. The CDR3 bases are TGTGCCAGCAGTTTCGGCCTCTCCAGCACTGAAGCTTTCTTT. This encodes CASSFGLSSTEAFF.

Only one count was recorded for this clonotype. The V call is TRBV15, the J call TRBJ2-3; D uncertain. Trimming removed 8 bases at V and 0 bases at J, with 18 bases between. The CDR3 is made up of 16 amino acids. The germline V gene encodes CDR1 LNHNV and CDR2 YYDKDF (reference sequence). CDR3 amino acids: CATSTLESGSTDTQYF. Here the CDR3 DNA reads TGTGCCACCTCCACTCTTGAGTCCGGGAGCACAGATACGCAGTATTTT.

This clonotype was seen a single time. A much bigger clone sits one base away, suggesting this may be a read error. The chain couples TRBV4-1 to TRBJ2-5, with D perhaps matching TRBD1 (6 bases). Germline-derived CDR1 and CDR2 are MGHRA and YSYEKL. The CDR3 is 15 amino acids. Deletions cut 4 bases from V and 5 bases from J, with 17 bases between. CDR3: CASSLGTFRGETQYF. In DNA form, the CDR3 reads TGCGCCAGCAGCCTCGGGACCTTTAGGGGGGAGACCCAGTACTTC.

This clonotype was seen just once. The chain couples TRBV12-3 or TRBV12-4 to TRBJ2-2; D is unclear. V dropped 5 bases and J dropped 7 bases, with 17 bases sitting between them. The CDR3 is 15 amino acids. The CDR3 sequence: CASSPTTEVGGELFF. CDR3 coding DNA: TGTGCCAGCAGTCCGACAACCGAAGTGGGCGGGGAGCTGTTTTTT.

This clonotype appeared once. CDR3 coding DNA: TGTGCCAGCAGCTTGGAGGCAGGGGTCGGCACTGAAGCTTTCTTT. Its protein is CASSLEAGVGTEAFF. V and J are TRBV5-5 and TRBJ1-1; a weak D match, TRBD1 (6 bases). The germline gives CDR1 SGHKS, CDR2 YYEKEE (reference sequence). The CDR3 has 15 residues. The V end lost 0 bases, the J end lost 4 bases, and 13 bases lay between the germline ends.

This clonotype turned up a few times. This chain links TRBV2 with TRBJ1-2; D is unresolved. Germline V CDR1 and CDR2: SNHLY, FYNNEI. This CDR3 has 13 amino acids. With 2 bases removed from V and 5 bases from J, the gap between germline ends came to 9 bases. The CDR3 sequence is CASSEFSGYGYTF. CDR3 DNA sequence: TGTGCCAGCAGTGAATTTAGTGGGTATGGCTACACCTTC.

This clonotype was recorded at least ten times. The chain has TRBV13 and TRBJ1-5, with 11 bases identical to TRBD1. V shed 4 bases, J shed 5 bases, and the junction held 4 bases outside the gene matches. CDR1 and CDR2 (germline): PRHDT, FYEKMQ (reference sequence). The CDR3 length is 15 residues. The CDR3 region has the DNA TGTGCCAGCAGCTGGGGACAGGGGGATTATCAGCCCCAGCATTTT. Its translation: CASSWGQGDYQPQHF.

This clonotype was recorded a few times. J is TRBJ1-4 and V is TRBV5-6, with 7 bases aligning to TRBD1. V lost 5 bases, J lost 6 bases, and 7 bases stayed unmatched. Germline values: CDR1 SGHDT, CDR2 YYEEEE. The CDR3 extends over 14 amino acids. The CDR3 coding sequence is TGTGCCAGCAGGGGACAGCCGATCGATGAAAAACTGTTTTTT. Amino acids: CASRGQPIDEKLFF.

This clonotype has a single count. A much larger clonotype is one base distant, so this may be a read error. Written as DNA, the CDR3 is TGTGCCAGTAGTACAGCGGGAGGGCGAGAGACCCGGTACTTC. It translates to CASSTAGGRETRYF. This chain joins TRBV19 and TRBJ2-5; the match to TRBD2 covers 10 bases. The CDR3 is 14 residues long. CDR1 and CDR2 from the germline V gene are LNHDA and SQIVND (reference sequence). Full variable domain (outside the CDR3, taken from reference TRBV19 and TRBJ2-5): DGGITQSPKYLFRKEGQNVTLSCEQNLNHDAMYWYRQDPGQGLRLIYYSQIVNDFQKGDIAEGYSVSREKKESFPLTVTSAQKNPTAFYLCASSTAGGRETRYFGPGTRLLVL.

The chain has TRBV7-9 and TRBJ2-2; 8 positions agree with TRBD2. Losses at the gene ends were 5 bases for V and 2 bases for J; bases not matched to a gene: 13. The CDR3 is 18 residues long. Germline assignment: CDR1 SEHNR and CDR2 FQNEAQ (reference sequence). Written as DNA, the CDR3 is TGTGCCAGCAGCGGAAATCGGGGGGGGACCAGCAACACCGGGGAGCTGTTTTTT. Translating gives CASSGNRGGTSNTGELFF.

There are many counts of this clonotype. V usage is TRBV24-1 and J usage is TRBJ1-2, with no clear D. The V end was cut by 6 bases, the J end by 6 bases, with 19 bases between. CDR1 and CDR2 (germline): KGHDR, SFDVKD. This CDR3 has 15 amino acids. The CDR3 reads CATSLSTAGRDGYTF. The CDR3 region has the DNA TGTGCCACCAGTCTCTCAACGGCGGGGAGGGATGGCTACACCTTC.

For this clonotype: This may come from a read error, since a much larger clone is one base off. The CDR3 DNA sequence: TGTGCCAGCAGTGATATTGCCGTTACTAGCGGGAGGTCGAGAACCGGGGAGCTGTTTTTT. Protein sequence: CASSDIAVTSGRSRTGELFF. The rearrangement joins TRBV6-1 to TRBJ2-2, with 12 bases lining up with TRBD2. The J segment lost 5 bases and the V segment lost 3 bases, leaving 16 bases of the junction unmatched. The CDR3 spans 20 residues. Per germline, CDR1 MNHNS and CDR2 SASEGT.

Comment on this clonotype: A much larger clone lies a single base off, so this may be a read error. The chain is built from TRBV9 and TRBJ2-7; 9 bases match TRBD1. Germline V gene lookup returns CDR1 SGDLS and CDR2 YYNGEE. This CDR3 comprises 15 residues. The CDR3 reads CGSSVEGTGIDEQYF. In DNA, the CDR3 is TGTGGCAGCAGCGTAGAGGGGACAGGGATCGACGAGCAGTACTTC.

This chain connects TRBV3-1 to TRBJ1-2, with unresolved D. CDR1 is LGHDT and CDR2 is YNNKEL in the germline V gene (reference sequence). This CDR3 comprises 14 residues. Trimming cost V 8 bases and J 7 bases, with 20 bases left between them. The CDR3 nucleotides read TGTGCCAGCTCACCACGCCAAGGTTCCCGTGGCTACACCTTC. Protein product: CASSPRQGSRGYTF. Filled out from reference TRBV3-1 and TRBJ1-2, the complete variable domain reads DTAVSQTPKYLVTQMGNDKSIKCEQNLGHDTMYWYKQDSKKFLKIMFSYNNKELIINETVPNRFSPKSPDKAHLNLHINSLELGDSAVYFCASSPRQGSRGYTFGSGTRLTVV.

The chain employs TRBV20-1 and TRBJ2-5; 7 nucleotides agree with TRBD2. Unmatched junction bases numbered 7, after V lost 3 bases and J lost 3 bases. Germline loops: CDR1 DFQATT, CDR2 SNEGSKA (reference sequence). This CDR3 spans 14 amino acids. DNA for the CDR3: TGCAGTGCTAGGTGGTCAGCGGGGAAAGAGACCCAGTACTTC. Translated: CSARWSAGKETQYF.

The sample holds a few counts of this clonotype. This chain joins TRBV24-1 and TRBJ1-5; TRBD1 matches at 9 bases. The CDR3 totals 16 residues. The V segment lost 4 bases and the J segment 3 bases; nucleotides outside the gene matches: 6. CDR1 and CDR2 (germline): KGHDR, SFDVKD. CDR3 nucleotides: TGTGCCACCAGTGACCACGGACAGGGGTACAATCAGCCCCAGCATTTT. Its protein product is CATSDHGQGYNQPQHF.

The chain carries TRBV9 and TRBJ2-1, with TRBD2 matching over 11 bases. The J call is in doubt because the DNA end fits TRBJ2-7 better. The germline V gene encodes CDR1 SGDLS and CDR2 YYNGEE. There are 17 residues in the CDR3. The CDR3 region is CASSVRVTSGGYNEQYF. CDR3 coding DNA: TGTGCCAGCAGCGTGCGCGTCACTAGCGGGGGTTACAATGAGCAGTACTTC.